One sample yielded the 2 T cell receptor beta chains listed below, sequenced in a study of T cells in Graves' hyperthyroidism and ophthalmopathy (dated by TCRdb to between 2018 and 2021). The library came from multiplex PCR. The listed sequencing device is Illumina HiSeq 2000. The TCR beta CDR3 regions were amplified from RNA transcripts. A first-round RT-PCR of the TCR CDR3 used the HTBI primer set with the Qiagen OneStep RT-PCR kit. In-frame beta chains were kept once TCRdb had trimmed the public reads at Q25 with fastp and called clones with MiXCR. Entries that share a CDR3 protein sequence are merged under the most common genes and DNA. Within this sample are roughly 420,000 distinct CDR3 sequences, with 15% to 18% of them counted one time only. In total, the top ten clones hold around 7.7% of the sample. Sequencing was done on a sample of blood. Source of these receptors: a young woman with Graves' hyperthyroidism.

The table lists this clonotype with many counts. The rearrangement joins TRBV2 to TRBJ1-3, with TRBD1 matching 7 bases. In germline, CDR1 is SNHLY, CDR2 FYNNEI. Losses at the gene ends were 2 bases for V and 4 bases for J; bases not matched to a gene: 2. The CDR3 spans 14 residues. The CDR3 nucleotides are TGTGCCAGCAGTGAAAGGGGGCACGGAAACACCATATATTTT. Translating it yields CASSERGHGNTIYF.

Note on this clonotype: Germline is not matched at one junction end, which may reflect a read error. This chain links TRBV3-1 with TRBJ2-5; unclear D gene. This CDR3 has 12 amino acids. Per the germline V gene, CDR1 is LGHDT and CDR2 is YNNKEL (reference sequence). The CDR3 bases are TGTGCCAGCAGCCAAGGGGCAAGAGGTCGGGACTTC. Its protein is CASSQGARGRDF.